These T cell receptor beta chains were read from a single sample in a study of T-cell memory formation after mild COVID-19. MiXCR was run by TCRdb on the 5' RACE reads, yielding one entry per CDR3 protein. The sample holds approximately 150,000 distinct CDR3 sequences, 6% seen once. The sample consisted of PBMCs or a T cell subset sorted from them (not recorded which). The receptors were sampled from an adult woman who had mild COVID-19 (a few samples of this study predate the infection). Cell type and time point are not known. CDR3s include the opening cysteine and the closing phenylalanine or tryptophan. D genes are given only for firm matches. Part of the rows lack a size; the others show once, few, many or a class for expanded clones.

TRBD1,many,TRBV2,TRBJ1-5,TGTGCCAGCAGTGGACAGGGGAGATTTCAGCCCCAGCATTTT,CASSGQGRFQPQHF
TRBD1,NA,TRBV7-9,TRBJ1-2,TGTGCCAGCAGCACCCGAAGGGGGCTTGGCTACACCTTC,CASSTRRGLGYTF
TRBD2,few,TRBV24-1,TRBJ2-5,TGTGCCACCAGTGATTCCGGCACGGGACTAGCGGGAGGAGAGACCCAGTACTTC,CATSDSGTGLAGGETQYF
NA,NA,TRBV9,TRBJ1-3,TGTGCCAGCAGCGTAGGGGGGTTCGGAAACACCATATATTTT,CASSVGGFGNTIYF
TRBD1,many,TRBV29-1,TRBJ1-5,TGCAGCGGTGGACAGGGGGCCGATCAGCCCCAGCATTTT,CSGGQGADQPQHF
NA,many,TRBV5-4,TRBJ1-2,TGTGCCAGCAGCTCGACGGGGTTATATGGCTACACCTTC,CASSSTGLYGYTF
NA,many,TRBV12-3/TRBV12-4,TRBJ1-2,TGTGCCAGCAGTCCCCCCCAGGGCAGGGGATTTAATGGCTACACCTTC,CASSPPQGRGFNGYTF
NA,many,TRBV7-2,TRBJ1-2,TGTGCCAGCAGCCCCGTTGAATTCGGGGGGTGGGACTATGGCTACACCTTC,CASSPVEFGGWDYGYTF
NA,many,TRBV5-1,TRBJ2-5,TGCGCCAGCAGCTTGGGGTCCGTGTACCAAGAGACCCAGTACTTC,CASSLGSVYQETQYF
NA,NA,TRBV29-1,TRBJ1-1,TGCAGCGTTGCGGGGCAAGAGAACACTGAAGCTTTCTTT,CSVAGQENTEAFF
TRBD1,few,TRBV20-1,TRBJ1-2,TGCCGACAGGGGGGGAACTATGGCTACACCTTC,CRQGGNYGYTF
NA,few,TRBV10-3,TRBJ2-7,TGTGCCATTCAAGGAGAAGACGAGCAGTACTTC,CAIQGEDEQYF
TRBD2,few,TRBV5-1,TRBJ2-5,TGCGCCAGCAGCGGCGGGACTAGCGGCCGCCAAGAGACCCAGTACTTC,CASSGGTSGRQETQYF
TRBD2,many,TRBV12-3/TRBV12-4,TRBJ2-7,TGTGCCAGCAGTGGACTAGCGGGGCGTAGCGAGCAGTACTTC,CASSGLAGRSEQYF
NA,many,TRBV6-2/TRBV6-3,TRBJ2-7,TGTGCCAGCAGTTACTCCCACGAGCAGTACTTC,CASSYSHEQYF
NA,few,TRBV19,TRBJ1-3,TGTGCCAGTAGTACTACTGGAAACACCATATATTTT,CASSTTGNTIYF
TRBD2,many,TRBV5-1,TRBJ2-3,TGCGCCAGCAGCTCTAGCGGGATCTCCGGGGTGGATACGCAGTATTTT,CASSSSGISGVDTQYF
NA,many,TRBV5-1,TRBJ2-1,TGCGCCACATCGGGTGGGAGGACCTACAATGAGCAGTTCTTC,CATSGGRTYNEQFF
NA,many,TRBV30,TRBJ2-1,TGTGCCTGGAGTTACGGCCACTACAATGAGCAGTTCTTC,CAWSYGHYNEQFF
NA,NA,TRBV5-1,TRBJ1-6,TGCGCCAGCAGCTTGTTTACCCCAGACACGGGGAGTAATTCACCCCTCCACTTT,CASSLFTPDTGSNSPLHF
TRBD2,many,TRBV5-1,TRBJ2-5,TGCGCCAGCAGCGAGGACTCCGGGACTAGCAACCAGTACTTC,CASSEDSGTSNQYF
TRBD1,few,TRBV2,TRBJ1-1,TGTGCCAGCACCAAACAGGGGACATCGGGTACTGAAGCTTTCTTT,CASTKQGTSGTEAFF
NA,many,TRBV21-1,TRBJ1-1,TGTGCCAGCAGCAAAGCGCTTTGGGGTGAAGCTTTCTTT,CASSKALWGEAFF
TRBD2,few,TRBV12-3/TRBV12-4,TRBJ2-3,TGTGCCAGCCGTCCTAGCGGACGCACAGATACGCAGTATTTT,CASRPSGRTDTQYF
NA,NA,TRBV4-1,TRBJ2-2,TGCGCCAGCAGCCATGTGGGGGCCCCGGGCACCGGGGAGCTGTTTTTT,CASSHVGAPGTGELFF
NA,NA,TRBV2,TRBJ1-5,TGTGCCAGCAGCGAACAGGGATTGGGCAATCAGCCCCAGCATTTT,CASSEQGLGNQPQHF
NA,many,TRBV5-1,TRBJ2-7,TGCGCCAGCAGCTTGGGGACAGCCATCTACGAGCAGTACTTC,CASSLGTAIYEQYF
TRBD2,NA,TRBV5-1,TRBJ2-1,TGCGCCAGCAGCTTGGAGCCAGCGGGGGACAATGAGCAGTTCTTC,CASSLEPAGDNEQFF
NA,many,TRBV4-1,TRBJ2-2,TGCGCCAGCAGCCCCCTGGTAGCGAGGGGCCGGACCGGGGAGCTGTTTTTT,CASSPLVARGRTGELFF
TRBD2,NA,TRBV6-5,TRBJ2-1,TGTGCCAGCAGTCCACCGGGGATGAGCGGGGCCCAGTTCTTC,CASSPPGMSGAQFF
NA,NA,TRBV7-9,TRBJ2-1,TGTGCCAGCAGCCCCAGGGACAATGAGCAGTTCTTC,CASSPRDNEQFF
TRBD1,few,TRBV6-2/TRBV6-3,TRBJ1-2,TGTGCCAGCAGTTACCTGGGACAGGGATCCTATGGCTACACCTTC,CASSYLGQGSYGYTF
NA,many,TRBV28,TRBJ2-7,TGTGCCAGCAGCGAATCCTTAGGTCTAGGGTCGGCCGAGTACGAGCAGTACTTC,CASSESLGLGSAEYEQYF
NA,many,TRBV12-5,TRBJ1-1,TGTGCTAGTGGTTTGGGACAGCAGGGCACTGAAGCTTTCTTT,CASGLGQQGTEAFF
NA,many,TRBV7-8,TRBJ2-3,TGTGCCAGCAGCTCCGAGCTGGGCGCGCAGTATTTT,CASSSELGAQYF
NA,few,TRBV4-1,TRBJ1-1,TGCGCCAGCAGCCAAAGGGGGGCAGGGACTGAAGCTTTCTTT,CASSQRGAGTEAFF
NA,many,TRBV2,TRBJ1-6,TGTGCCAGCACTTTCCCAGAGTATAATTCACCCCTCCACTTT,CASTFPEYNSPLHF
NA,few,TRBV30,TRBJ1-2,TGTGCCTGGACCTTATCCCGGACAAGAAAGGGCTACACCTTC,CAWTLSRTRKGYTF
TRBD2,NA,TRBV5-1,TRBJ2-3,TGCGCCAGCAGCTTGGGGTCTAGCGGTGTCACAGATACGCAGTATTTT,CASSLGSSGVTDTQYF
TRBD1,NA,TRBV5-1,TRBJ2-1,TGCGCCAGCAGCTATTACAGGGGCGAGGGGTTCTTC,CASSYYRGEGFF
NA,NA,TRBV5-1,TRBJ2-3,TGCGCCAGCAGCTTAGGGGGGGGCTACACAGATACGCAGTATTTT,CASSLGGGYTDTQYF
TRBD1,few,TRBV7-3,TRBJ2-1,TGTGCCAGCAGCTTAACCAGGGGGCAGGGGTACAATGAGCAGTTCTTC,CASSLTRGQGYNEQFF
NA,many,TRBV20-1,TRBJ2-4,TGCAGTGCTAGAGATGGCAGGGTATACTTC,CSARDGRVYF
NA,NA,TRBV5-4,TRBJ2-5,TGTGCCAGCTGTCGGTACCAAGAGACCCAGTACTTC,CASCRYQETQYF
TRBD1,few,TRBV12-3/TRBV12-4,TRBJ1-5,TGTGCCAGCAGGACCTCGGGACAGGGGAATAGCAATCAGCCCCAGCATTTT,CASRTSGQGNSNQPQHF